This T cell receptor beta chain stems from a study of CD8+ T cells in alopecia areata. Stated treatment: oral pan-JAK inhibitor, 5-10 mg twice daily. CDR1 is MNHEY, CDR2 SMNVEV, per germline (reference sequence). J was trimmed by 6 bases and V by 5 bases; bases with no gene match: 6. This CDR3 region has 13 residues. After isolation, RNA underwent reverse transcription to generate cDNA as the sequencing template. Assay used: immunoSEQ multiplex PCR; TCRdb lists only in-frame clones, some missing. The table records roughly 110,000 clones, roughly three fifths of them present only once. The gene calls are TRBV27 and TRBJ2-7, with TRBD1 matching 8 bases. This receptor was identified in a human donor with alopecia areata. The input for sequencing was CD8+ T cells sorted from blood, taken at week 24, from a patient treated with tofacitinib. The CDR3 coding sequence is TGTGCCAGCAGTCGGACAGGGTCGCTCGAGCAGTACTTC. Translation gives CASSRTGSLEQYF.